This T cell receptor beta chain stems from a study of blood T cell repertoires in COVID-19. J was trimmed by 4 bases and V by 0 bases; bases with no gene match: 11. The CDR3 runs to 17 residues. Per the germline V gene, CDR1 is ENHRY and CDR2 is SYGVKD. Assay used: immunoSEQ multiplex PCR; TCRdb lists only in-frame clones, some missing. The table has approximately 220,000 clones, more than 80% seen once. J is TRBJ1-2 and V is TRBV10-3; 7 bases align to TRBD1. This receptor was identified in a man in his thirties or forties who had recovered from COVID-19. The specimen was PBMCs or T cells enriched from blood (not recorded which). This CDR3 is CAISESGGRWDSYGYTF. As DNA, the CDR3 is TGTGCCATCAGTGAGTCTGGGGGCCGTTGGGACAGCTATGGCTACACCTTC.